The rows below give T cell receptor beta chains drawn from one sample of a study of cytomegalovirus exposure and HLA in healthy donors. The data were produced by immunoSEQ multiplex PCR, yet TCRdb's version contains in-frame clones alone and is incomplete. The sample lists about 53,000 clones, approximately 90% occurring once. The sequenced sample was PBMCs. These receptor sequences come from a man younger than 35 in good health and CMV-seronegative. Both conserved end residues are part of each CDR3. D genes are given only for firm matches.

cdr3_aa	cdr3_nt	v_call	d_call	j_call
CASSHAFTGTSGSYEQFF	TGTGCCAGCAGCCATGCATTCACCGGGACTAGCGGGAGCTATGAGCAGTTCTTC	TRBV4-2	TRBD2	TRBJ2-1
CASSLGPWERENPNEQFF	TGTGCCAGCAGCTTAGGACCGTGGGAGCGGGAGAATCCCAATGAGCAGTTCTTC	TRBV7-6	TRBD2	TRBJ2-1
CAGRGDTQYF	TGTGCCGGGCGTGGAGATACGCAGTATTTT	TRBV2	-	TRBJ2-3
CATQGPRIYEQYF	TGTGCCACTCAGGGGCCCCGGATCTACGAGCAGTACTTC	TRBV25-1	-	TRBJ2-7
CSVTGTNYEQYF	TGCAGCGTTACCGGGACTAACTACGAGCAGTACTTC	TRBV29-1	TRBD2	TRBJ2-7
CASRETGAAKNIQYF	TGTGCCAGCAGGGAAACAGGGGCAGCCAAAAACATTCAGTACTTC	TRBV5-6	TRBD1	TRBJ2-4
CATQSNNYEQYF	TGTGCCACCCAGTCAAACAACTACGAGCAGTACTTC	TRBV19	-	TRBJ2-7
CASSSSGSPLSYNEQFF	TGTGCCAGCAGTTCTAGCGGGTCTCCCCTCTCCTACAATGAGCAGTTCTTC	TRBV28	TRBD2	TRBJ2-1
CASSLYGLAGETQYF	TGTGCCAGCAGTTTATACGGGCTAGCGGGAGAGACCCAGTACTTC	TRBV27	TRBD2	TRBJ2-5
CASSQDRAGSGEAFF	TGCGCCAGCAGCCAAGATCGCGCAGGGTCTGGTGAAGCTTTCTTT	TRBV4-3	-	TRBJ1-1
CASSLTSSGSTDTQYF	TGTGCCAGCAGCTTAACGAGTAGCGGGAGTACAGATACGCAGTATTTT	TRBV7-3	TRBD2	TRBJ2-3
CASSDREGGGYTF	TGTGCCAGCAGTGATAGAGAGGGAGGTGGCTACACCTTC	TRBV2	-	TRBJ1-2
CASSPEVHEQFF	TGTGCCAGCAGCCCCGAGGTTCATGAGCAGTTCTTC	TRBV28	-	TRBJ2-1
CASSVSFGGGRVEQFF	TGTGCCAGCAGCGTAAGCTTTGGGGGAGGGCGAGTTGAGCAGTTCTTC	TRBV9	TRBD2	TRBJ2-1
CSARSTNEQYF	TGCAGTGCTAGATCCACAAACGAGCAGTACTTC	TRBV20-1	-	TRBJ2-7
CRGDSRTEAFF	TGCAGGGGGGACTCTAGAACTGAAGCTTTCTTT	TRBV20-1	-	TRBJ1-1
CASSSQGRNEQFF	TGTGCCAGCAGCTCTCAGGGGCGCAATGAGCAGTTCTTC	TRBV7-2	-	TRBJ2-1
CASNLGLAGGSSYNEQFF	TGTGCCAGCAACCTGGGCCTAGCGGGAGGGAGCTCCTACAATGAGCAGTTCTTC	TRBV10-3	TRBD2	TRBJ2-1
CASSVSGYSNQPQHF	TGTGCCAGCAGTGTAAGCGGCTATAGCAATCAGCCCCAGCATTTT	TRBV6-1	-	TRBJ1-5
CASSWSGNEQFF	TGTGCCAGCAGCTGGTCGGGCAATGAGCAGTTCTTC	TRBV7-9	-	TRBJ2-1
CAWSPPVGADNEKLFF	TGTGCCTGGAGTCCTCCCGTGGGTGCGGATAATGAAAAACTGTTTTTT	TRBV30	-	TRBJ1-4
CASSEFSGYTDTQYF	TGCGCCAGCAGTGAGTTTAGCGGGTACACAGATACGCAGTATTTT	TRBV10-2	TRBD2	TRBJ2-3
CASRESSDTQYF	TGTGCCAGCCGGGAGAGTTCCGATACGCAGTATTTT	TRBV11-2	-	TRBJ2-3
CASSLSPSGRAVDTQYF	TGTGCCAGCAGCTTAAGCCCTAGCGGGAGGGCCGTAGATACGCAGTATTTT	TRBV7-3	TRBD2	TRBJ2-3